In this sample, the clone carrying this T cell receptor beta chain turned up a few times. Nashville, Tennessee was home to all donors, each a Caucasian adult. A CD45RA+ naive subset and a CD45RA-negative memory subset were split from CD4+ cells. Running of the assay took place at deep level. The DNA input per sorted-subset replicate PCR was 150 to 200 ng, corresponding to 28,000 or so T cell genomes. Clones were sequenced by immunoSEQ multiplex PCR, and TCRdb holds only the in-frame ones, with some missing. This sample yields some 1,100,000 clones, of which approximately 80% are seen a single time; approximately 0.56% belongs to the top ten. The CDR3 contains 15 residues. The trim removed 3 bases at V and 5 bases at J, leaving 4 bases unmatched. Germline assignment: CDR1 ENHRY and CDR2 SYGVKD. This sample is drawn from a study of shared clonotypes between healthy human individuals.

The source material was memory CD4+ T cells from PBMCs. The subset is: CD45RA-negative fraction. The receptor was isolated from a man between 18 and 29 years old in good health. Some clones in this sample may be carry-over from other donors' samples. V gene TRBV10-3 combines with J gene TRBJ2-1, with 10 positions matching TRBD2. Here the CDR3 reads CAISEQREGDNEQFF. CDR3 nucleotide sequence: TGTGCCATCAGTGAACAGCGGGAGGGAGACAATGAGCAGTTCTTC.